The sequence of this TCR beta chain was determined in a study of radiation and T cells in renal cell carcinoma. Broader study findings: Baseline intratumoral clonotype presence is unknown without pretreatment biopsies.

This table comes from immunoSEQ multiplex PCR, and its TCRdb copy is limited to in-frame clones, with some not included. The data hold 150,000 or so clones, with approximately 86% observed a single time. Time point indicated: blood 2 weeks post-SBRT. Noted treatment: 15 Gy SBRT to primary tumor, nephrectomy 4 weeks later. The table lists this clone with a count of one. The antigen is not known. Germline CDR1 KGHSH, CDR2 LQKENI. There are 15 residues in the CDR3. Trimming shortened V by 3 bases and J by 5 bases, and 13 bases separated the two germline ends. The sample was blood, taken from a patient whose treatment included radiotherapy and nephrectomy. This clonotype was obtained from a woman between 50 and 59 years old with renal cell carcinoma. The chain employs TRBV18 and TRBJ2-2, with unresolved D. The CDR3 loop reads CASSPNPTATGELFF. The CDR3 region has the DNA TGTGCCAGCTCACCTAACCCGACTGCAACCGGGGAGCTGTTTTTT. The full variable domain, its missing parts supplied by reference TRBV18 and TRBJ2-2, is NAGVMQNPRHLVRRRGQEARLRCSPMKGHSHVYWYRQLPEEGLKFMVYLQKENIIDESGMPKERFSAEFPKEGPSILRIQQVVRGDSAAYFCASSPNPTATGELFFGEGSRLTVL.